The 20 T cell receptor beta chains below were found in one sample sequenced in a study of T cells in narcolepsy. Libraries were prepared by immunoSEQ multiplex PCR; TCRdb keeps only in-frame clonotypes and omits some of them. The sample carries more than 10,000 clones, over 90% recorded once. Sample: CD45RA- memory CD4+ T cells from PBMCs. These receptors were obtained from a human donor with narcolepsy.

This sequence joins TRBV6-6 and TRBJ2-5; the D gene is possibly TRBD1 (6 bases). The CDR3 is made up of 14 amino acids. Between the trimmed V and J ends, which lost 8 bases and 5 bases, there was a span of 18 bases. The germline gives CDR1 MNHNY, CDR2 SVGAGI (reference sequence). CDR3 DNA sequence: TGTGCCAGCGCGGACCCTCTGGGGGCTGAGACCCAGTACTTC. This gives the protein CASADPLGAETQYF.

The chain joins TRBV2 to TRBJ1-5, with a weak D call TRBD1 (6 bases). The V and J ends lost 4 bases and 5 bases respectively, with 6 bases between them. The length of the CDR3 is 12 residues. Germline CDR1 and CDR2: SNHLY and FYNNEI. The CDR3 here is CASSGTDQPQHF. The CDR3 DNA reads as TGTGCCAGCAGTGGGACAGATCAGCCCCAGCATTTT.

The chain combines TRBV7-8 with TRBJ2-1, with D perhaps TRBD2 (5 bases). Trimming shortened V by 2 bases and J by 1 base, and 12 bases separated the two germline ends. CDR1 and CDR2 (germline): SGHVS, FQNEAQ. The CDR3 has 16 amino acids. The CDR3 is CASSLIRRLSYNEQFF. The CDR3 coding sequence is TGTGCCAGCAGCTTAATTAGGAGGTTATCCTACAATGAGCAGTTCTTC. The full variable domain, its missing parts supplied by reference TRBV7-8 and TRBJ2-1, is GAGVSQSPRYKVAKRGQDVALRCDPISGHVSLFWYQQALGQGPEFLTYFQNEAQLDKSGLPSDRFFAERPEGSVSTLKIQRTQQEDSAVYLCASSLIRRLSYNEQFFGPGTRLTVL.

This chain joins TRBV5-1 and TRBJ2-7; TRBD1 agrees at 9 bases. Germline CDR1 and CDR2: SGHRS and YFSETQ. Trimming removed 0 bases from V and 6 bases from J; junction bases left unmatched: 7. The CDR3 runs to 15 residues. The CDR3 sequence: CASSLGGQGKGEQYF. CDR3 sequence (DNA): TGCGCCAGCAGCTTGGGCGGACAGGGGAAGGGCGAGCAGTACTTC.

The chain carries TRBV15 and TRBJ2-2; TRBD1 or TRBD2 may be the D gene (5 bases each). The CDR3 totals 14 residues. Germline CDR1 is LNHNV and CDR2 is YYDKDF (reference sequence). Between the trimmed V and J ends, which lost 8 bases and 1 base, there was a span of 11 bases. In DNA form, the CDR3 reads TGTGCCACCGGGACGGGGTTGAACACCGGGGAGCTGTTTTTT. This sequence encodes CATGTGLNTGELFF.

The rearrangement links TRBV5-6 to TRBJ2-1; 9 bases match TRBD2. V dropped 5 bases and J dropped 4; count of bases not matched to a gene: 13. This CDR3 has 17 amino acids. Germline CDR1 SGHDT, CDR2 YYEEEE. The CDR3 loop reads CASRAEVLAGSYNEQFF. CDR3 sequence (DNA): TGTGCCAGCAGGGCTGAAGTCCTAGCGGGGAGTTACAATGAGCAGTTCTTC.

The rearrangement joins TRBV4-1 to TRBJ2-1; 13 bases agree with TRBD2. Germline V gives CDR1 MGHRA, CDR2 YSYEKL. The CDR3 is 15 amino acids. V was clipped by 5 bases and J by 8 bases; unmatched bases: 6. CDR3 amino acids: CASSARLAGGDEQFF. In DNA, the CDR3 is TGCGCCAGCAGCGCCAGACTAGCGGGAGGCGATGAGCAGTTCTTC.

V and J are TRBV5-4 and TRBJ1-1; D is undetermined. The V and J ends lost 0 bases and 1 base respectively, with 7 bases between them. This CDR3 is 14 amino acids long. Per the germline V gene, CDR1 is SGHNT and CDR2 is YYREEE (reference sequence). The chain's CDR3 is CASSLAGGNTEAFF. The CDR3 DNA sequence: TGTGCCAGCAGCTTGGCGGGAGGGAACACTGAAGCTTTCTTT.

The genes are TRBV7-2 and TRBJ2-7; perhaps TRBD2 as D (6 bases). Trimming removed 2 bases from V and 0 bases from J, with 11 bases in between. The CDR3 spans 15 residues. Germline V gene sequence: CDR1 SGHTA, CDR2 FQGNSA. CDR3 amino acids: CASSLWGETSYEQYF. CDR3 DNA sequence: TGTGCCAGCAGCTTATGGGGGGAAACCTCCTACGAGCAGTACTTC.

The CDR3 loop reads CASSLLTGETQYF. As DNA, the CDR3 is TGTGCCAGTAGCCTCCTAACGGGCGAGACCCAGTACTTC. The chain carries TRBV19 and TRBJ2-5; D uncertain. V lost 6 bases to trimming and J lost 5 bases, with 13 bases between them. The CDR3 loop spans 13 amino acids. The germline V gene has CDR1 LNHDA and CDR2 SQIVND (reference sequence).

This chain uses TRBV6-5 with TRBJ2-1; D assignment may be TRBD1 or TRBD2 (5 bases each). Trimming took off 5 bases at V and 0 bases at J, with 11 bases between the two ends. The CDR3 loop spans 15 amino acids. Germline V gene sequence: CDR1 MNHEY, CDR2 SVGAGI. The CDR3 coding sequence is TGTGCCAGCAGTCCTACTAGGGGCTCCTACAATGAGCAGTTCTTC. The encoded protein is CASSPTRGSYNEQFF.

This clone was found once. The V gene is TRBV7-6, the J gene TRBJ2-5, with TRBD2 as a possible D gene (5 bases). Germline CDR1 reads SGHVS; CDR2 reads FNYEAQ. This CDR3 region has 14 residues. V was trimmed by 4 bases and J by 7 bases, leaving 16 bases between them. This chain's CDR3 is CASSSDTREGTQYF. DNA for the CDR3: TGTGCCAGCAGCTCGGATACACGGGAAGGGACCCAGTACTTC.

This chain uses TRBV6-1 with TRBJ2-1, with 7 bases fitting TRBD1. This CDR3 is 13 amino acids long. V shed 8 bases and J 4 bases; nucleotides not matched to a gene: 5. The germline CDR1 and CDR2 sequences are MNHNS and SASEGT. The CDR3 loop reads CASVPGQYNEQFF. CDR3 sequence (DNA): TGTGCCAGCGTTCCGGGACAGTACAATGAGCAGTTCTTC.

The CDR3 sequence: CATLEGENTEAFF. CDR3 sequence (DNA): TGCGCCACCCTAGAGGGGGAAAACACTGAAGCTTTCTTT. The chain employs TRBV10-2 and TRBJ1-1; tentative D call: TRBD1 (6 bases). This CDR3 is built from 13 residues. V dropped 10 bases and J dropped 2 bases, with 14 bases sitting between them. Germline loops: CDR1 WSHSY, CDR2 SAAADI.

The chain joins TRBV5-1 to TRBJ2-6; no clear D. The germline V and J ends were trimmed by 0 bases and 4 bases, with 11 bases remaining between them. CDR1 and CDR2 from the germline V gene are SGHRS and YFSETQ. This CDR3 contains 16 residues. CDR3 sequence reads: CASSLEAGSGANVLTF. The CDR3 DNA reads as TGCGCCAGCAGCTTGGAAGCAGGTTCAGGGGCCAACGTCCTGACTTTC. The full variable domain, with the rest looked up from reference TRBV5-1 and TRBJ2-6, is KAGVTQTPRYLIKTRGQQVTLSCSPISGHRSVSWYQQTPGQGLQFLFEYFSETQRNKGNFPGRFSGRQFSNSRSEMNVSTLELGDSALYLCASSLEAGSGANVLTFGAGSRLTVL.

The rearrangement uses TRBV11-3 and TRBJ2-7; 7 bases line up with TRBD2. The CDR3 spans 14 residues. The germline gives CDR1 SGHNT, CDR2 YENEEA. V was clipped by 5 bases and J by 3 bases; unmatched bases: 7. CDR3 amino acids: CASSPGLESYEQYF. CDR3 nucleotides: TGTGCCAGCAGCCCAGGACTAGAAAGCTACGAGCAGTACTTC. Filled out from reference TRBV11-3 and TRBJ2-7, the complete variable domain reads EAGVVQSPRYKIIEKKQPVAFWCNPISGHNTLYWYLQNLGQGPELLIRYENEEAVDDSQLPKDRFSAERLKGVDSTLKIQPAELGDSAVYLCASSPGLESYEQYFGPGTRLTVT.

The rearrangement joins TRBV7-2 to TRBJ2-1, with 11 nucleotides matching TRBD2. Germline-derived CDR1 and CDR2 are SGHTA and FQGNSA. J gave up 4 bases and V 5 bases, and 10 bases lay outside the gene matches. This CDR3 has 17 residues. The CDR3 DNA is TGTGCCAGCAGCCTCCCTCAGGGGACTAGCGGATACAATGAGCAGTTCTTC. This sequence encodes CASSLPQGTSGYNEQFF.

The rearrangement links TRBV18 to TRBJ2-5; perhaps TRBD1 as D (6 bases). TRBJ2-7 matches the DNA end more closely, so the J call is doubtful. Germline V gene data show CDR1 as KGHSH and CDR2 as LQKENI. The CDR3 loop spans 13 amino acids. CDR3 protein: CASSPTGQGEQYF. CDR3 bases: TGTGCCAGCTCACCAACAGGGCAAGGCGAGCAGTACTTC.

The chain recombines TRBV19 with TRBJ2-5, with 7 bases that match TRBD1. Germline-derived CDR1 and CDR2 are LNHDA and SQIVND (reference sequence). The V and J ends lost 4 bases and 5 bases, in that order; junction bases with no gene match: 7. The CDR3 is 14 amino acids. Here the CDR3 DNA reads TGTGCCAGTAGTACGGCAGGGGGTTTTGAGACCCAGTACTTC. Residues: CASSTAGGFETQYF.

The sample holds one count of this clone. This chain connects TRBV19 to TRBJ1-1; TRBD1 agrees at 8 bases. This CDR3 is 15 amino acids long. Per germline, CDR1 LNHDA and CDR2 SQIVND (reference sequence). After removal of 3 bases from V and 1 base from J, the junction contained 4 bases not matched to a gene. CDR3 in amino acids: CASSIRGQGNTEAFF. CDR3 in DNA: TGTGCCAGTAGTATCAGGGGGCAAGGGAACACTGAAGCTTTCTTT.